Listed below are T cell receptor beta chains from one sample, sequenced in a study of T cell responses to AZD1222 COVID-19 vaccine. Produced via immunoSEQ multiplex PCR; TCRdb's table is partial and in-frame only. The sample holds around 81,000 clones, around 90% seen once. Sequences were derived from peripheral blood, sampled 28 days after the second AZD1222 dose. All receptors derive from an adult who received the AZD1222 COVID-19 vaccine. CDR3s include the opening cysteine and the closing phenylalanine or tryptophan. A D gene is named only where the DNA matches it firmly. Some rows mark clone size as missing; the rest say once, few, many or name a class of expanded clone.

>.|TRBV3-1/TRBV3-2|.|TRBJ1-1|16
CASSQGGWTVNTEAFF
TGTGCCAGCAGCCAAGGGGGATGGACAGTGAACACTGAAGCTTTCTTT
>TRBD2|TRBV19|.|TRBJ2-1|16
CASSTSGIRSYNEQFF
TGTGCCAGTAGTACTAGCGGGATCCGCTCCTACAATGAGCAGTTCTTC
>.|TRBV12-5|.|TRBJ1-5|15
CASGLSPGGDQPQHF
TGTGCTAGTGGTTTGTCACCGGGGGGCGACCAGCCCCAGCATTTT
>.|TRBV12-3/TRBV12-4|.|TRBJ1-1|13
CASSLGRNTEAFF
TGTGCCAGCAGTTTAGGCAGGAACACTGAAGCTTTCTTT
>.|TRBV30|.|TRBJ1-2|13
CAWSVQTGYGYTF
TGTGCCTGGAGTGTACAGACAGGCTATGGCTACACCTTC
>.|TRBV30|.|TRBJ1-4|13
CAWSGDNAEKLFF
TGTGCCTGGAGCGGCGACAATGCAGAAAAACTGTTTTTT
>TRBD1|TRBV7-8|.|TRBJ1-5|17
CASSPGQAPFSNQPQHF
TGTGCCAGCAGTCCGGGACAGGCGCCTTTTAGCAATCAGCCCCAGCATTTT
>.|TRBV12-3/TRBV12-4|once|TRBJ2-7|13
CASSLRQTYEQYF
TGTGCCAGCAGTTTAAGGCAAACCTACGAGCAGTACTTC
>.|TRBV6-5|.|TRBJ2-5|14
CASTPHRSQETQYF
TGTGCCAGCACCCCCCATCGATCTCAAGAGACCCAGTACTTC
>.|TRBV28|.|TRBJ1-5|12
CASRAVSQPQHF
TGTGCCAGCAGGGCGGTGAGTCAGCCCCAGCATTTT
>TRBD1|TRBV4-3|.|TRBJ1-2|14
CASSQEGTGEGYTF
TGCGCCAGCAGCCAAGAAGGGACAGGGGAAGGCTACACCTTC
>TRBD2|TRBV4-1|once|TRBJ2-5|16
CASSQEGLAVGETQYF
TGCGCCAGCAGCCAGGAGGGACTAGCGGTGGGGGAGACCCAGTACTTC
>TRBD2|TRBV15|.|TRBJ2-3|16
CATSRDPSGSIDTQYF
TGTGCCACCAGCAGAGATCCTAGCGGGAGTATCGATACGCAGTATTTT
>.|TRBV30|.|TRBJ2-1|16
CAWSADQPGIYNEQFF
TGTGCCTGGAGTGCCGATCAGCCGGGGATCTACAATGAGCAGTTCTTC
>.|TRBV4-2|.|TRBJ2-3|15
CASSQWSDSTDTQYF
TGTGCCAGCAGCCAATGGTCAGACAGCACAGATACGCAGTATTTT
>.|TRBV29-1|.|TRBJ2-5|13
CSVGRHIQETQYF
TGCAGCGTCGGTAGACACATCCAAGAGACCCAGTACTTC
>.|TRBV6-4|.|TRBJ1-5|15
CASSDRADSNQPQHF
TGTGCCAGCAGTGATAGGGCAGATAGCAATCAGCCCCAGCATTTT
>.|TRBV12-3/TRBV12-4|.|TRBJ1-3|12
CASGYSGNTIYF
TGTGCCAGTGGATACTCTGGAAACACCATATATTTT
>TRBD2|TRBV28|.|TRBJ2-7|14
CASRKYSGIYEQYF
TGTGCCAGCAGGAAGTATAGCGGGATCTACGAGCAGTACTTC
>TRBD1|TRBV7-2|.|TRBJ2-7|14
CASSSGQGRWEQYF
TGTGCCAGCAGCTCCGGACAGGGCCGTTGGGAGCAGTACTTC
>.|TRBV5-4|.|TRBJ2-7|13
CASSLPTSYEQYF
TGTGCCAGCAGCTTGCCGACATCCTACGAGCAGTACTTC
>.|TRBV3-1/TRBV3-2|.|TRBJ2-2|14
CASSRDSNTGELFF
TGTGCCAGCAGCCGGGACTCTAACACCGGGGAGCTGTTTTTT
>.|TRBV21-1|.|TRBJ2-5|18
CASSNCGTGYVSRETQYF
TGTGCCAGCAGCAATTGTGGGACAGGCTACGTCTCGCGAGAGACCCAGTACTTC
>.|TRBV6-5|.|TRBJ2-7|14
CASSYGGLNNEQYF
TGTGCCAGCAGTTACGGAGGGCTGAATAACGAGCAGTACTTC
>.|TRBV28|once|TRBJ2-5|14
CASSSPRGWETQYF
TGTGCCAGCAGTTCCCCCCGGGGGTGGGAGACCCAGTACTTC
>.|TRBV30|.|TRBJ1-2|13
CAWRGATGYGYTF
TGTGCCTGGAGAGGGGCCACGGGCTATGGCTACACCTTC
>.|TRBV29-1|.|TRBJ2-5|14
CSVEDLANQETQYF
TGCAGCGTTGAAGATTTGGCGAACCAAGAGACCCAGTACTTC
>TRBD1|TRBV30|.|TRBJ1-2|15
CAWSVRRTGGLGYTF
TGTGCCTGGAGTGTACGAAGGACAGGGGGACTTGGCTACACCTTC
>TRBD2|TRBV5-1|.|TRBJ2-7|14
CASSYQREADEQYF
TGCGCCAGCAGCTATCAGCGGGAGGCAGACGAGCAGTACTTC
>.|TRBV14|.|TRBJ2-1|15
CASSQESPPTIAQFF
TGTGCCAGCAGCCAAGAGTCCCCTCCCACTATAGCTCAGTTCTTC
>TRBD1|TRBV30|.|TRBJ1-5|15
CARYESGTGVQPQHF
TGTGCCAGGTATGAGTCCGGGACAGGGGTCCAGCCCCAGCATTTT
>.|TRBV21-1|.|TRBJ2-7|14
CATLRIGTGDEQYF
TGTGCCACTCTACGAATCGGGACAGGGGACGAGCAGTACTTC
>.|TRBV3-1/TRBV3-2|.|TRBJ1-2|12
CASSPDGYSYTF
TGTGCCAGCAGCCCGGACGGCTATAGCTACACCTTC
>TRBD1|TRBV27|.|TRBJ2-7|14
CASSSTTGGYEQYF
TGTGCCAGCAGTTCTACTACAGGGGGGTACGAGCAGTACTTC
>.|TRBV28|.|TRBJ2-4|16
CASKGGHLLAKNIQYF
TGTGCCAGCAAAGGTGGGCACTTGCTAGCCAAAAACATTCAGTACTTC
>TRBD2|TRBV4-3|.|TRBJ2-1|21
CASSQERQGTSGSSSYNEQFF
TGCGCCAGCAGCCAAGAACGGCAGGGGACTAGCGGGAGTAGCTCCTACAATGAGCAGTTCTTC
>.|TRBV2|.|TRBJ2-7|12
CASASQAYEQYF
TGTGCCAGCGCCTCTCAAGCCTACGAGCAGTACTTC
>.|TRBV5-5|.|TRBJ1-1|10
CASRGTEAFF
TGTGCCAGCAGAGGGACTGAAGCTTTCTTT
>.|TRBV6-5|.|TRBJ1-2|13
CASAPSRNYGYTF
TGTGCCAGCGCCCCGAGCAGAAACTATGGCTACACCTTC
>TRBD1|TRBV7-8|.|TRBJ1-3|15
CASSLLQGAGNTIYF
TGTGCCAGCAGCTTGTTACAGGGGGCTGGAAACACCATATATTTT
>.|TRBV4-1|.|TRBJ2-1|13
CASSHLGANEQFF
TGCGCCAGCAGCCACTTGGGGGCGAATGAGCAGTTCTTC
>.|TRBV12-3/TRBV12-4|once|TRBJ2-1|13
CASAPGRVNEQFF
TGTGCCAGTGCCCCTGGCAGGGTCAATGAGCAGTTCTTC
>.|TRBV19|.|TRBJ1-5|13
CASSFGSGQPQHF
TGTGCCAGTAGTTTCGGCAGCGGGCAGCCCCAGCATTTT
>.|TRBV18|.|TRBJ1-2|13
CASSPDNTNGYTF
TGTGCCAGCTCACCAGACAACACTAACGGCTACACCTTC
>.|TRBV5-1|.|TRBJ1-1|13
CASTLGLNTEAFF
TGCGCCAGCACCCTCGGGCTAAACACTGAAGCTTTCTTT
>.|TRBV10-3|.|TRBJ2-2|15
CAISESTGGTGELFF
TGTGCCATCAGTGAGTCGACTGGGGGCACCGGGGAGCTGTTTTTT
>.|TRBV6-6|.|TRBJ2-7|14
CASSSDLLGAEQYF
TGTGCCAGCAGTTCCGATCTCTTAGGGGCCGAGCAGTACTTC
>.|TRBV28|once|TRBJ2-7|15
CASSTPGRISYEQYF
TGTGCCAGCAGCACCCCGGGGAGGATATCCTACGAGCAGTACTTC
>.|TRBV20-1|.|TRBJ2-3|11
CSPATADTQYF
TGCAGTCCTGCTACTGCAGATACGCAGTATTTT
>.|TRBV7-2|.|TRBJ2-6|16
CASSPKAGSGANVLTF
TGTGCCAGCAGCCCAAAGGCTGGCTCTGGGGCCAACGTCCTGACTTTC
>.|TRBV24-1|few|TRBJ1-5|14
CATSDFSGNQPQHF
TGTGCCACCAGTGATTTTTCAGGGAATCAGCCCCAGCATTTT